Presented here are 25 T cell receptor beta chains from one specimen sequenced in a study of Ad26.COV2.S vaccination and SARS-CoV-2 variants. Described treatment: around 19 received Ad26.COV2.S at low or high dose, single or two shots; several received placebo; per-sample allocation not given. Day 63 after the first injection of vaccine or placebo was the sampling time. Sequenced by immunoSEQ multiplex PCR; TCRdb stores in-frame clones only, minus some. The table shows a few hundred thousand clones, with more than 75% occurring only once. This specimen was peripheral blood, taken in a trial of Ad26.COV2.S vaccine versus placebo. The source is a person aged 18-65 years who received the Ad26.COV2.S COVID-19 vaccine or a placebo.

The chain recombines TRBV5-4 with TRBJ1-1, with a weak D call TRBD1 (6 bases). V lost 0 bases to trimming and J lost 4 bases, with 13 bases between them. The CDR3 has 15 amino acids. Germline V lookup: CDR1 SGHNT, CDR2 YYREEE (reference sequence). In DNA form, the CDR3 reads TGTGCCAGCAGCTTGGCGGGGGCCCAGGGCACTGAAGCTTTCTTT. Translation: CASSLAGAQGTEAFF.

The gene calls are TRBV29-1 and TRBJ1-5; TRBD1 might be the D (6 bases). V was pared by 4 bases and J by 4 bases, with 8 bases between. Germline lookup yields CDR1 SQVTM and CDR2 ANQGSEA. This CDR3 region has 12 residues. The CDR3 reads CSVGQGNQPQHF. In DNA, the CDR3 is TGCAGCGTTGGCCAGGGGAATCAGCCCCAGCATTTT.

The gene calls are TRBV30 and TRBJ2-1, with 10 bases aligning to TRBD1. The V and J ends lost 3 bases and 7 bases, in that order; junction bases with no gene match: 9. This CDR3 is 15 amino acids long. Germline V gene sequence: CDR1 GTSNPN, CDR2 SVGIG (reference sequence). CDR3 amino acids: CAWSGRRTGGNEQFF. The CDR3, as DNA: TGTGCCTGGAGCGGCCGGCGGACAGGGGGGAATGAGCAGTTCTTC.

The rearrangement uses TRBV6-1 and TRBJ1-1; TRBD1 might be the D (5 bases). Trimming stripped 1 base from V and 2 bases from J, with 11 bases between. This CDR3 is 15 amino acids long. Germline V gives CDR1 MNHNS, CDR2 SASEGT. The CDR3 protein is CASSEVATENTEAFF. The CDR3 DNA reads TGTGCCAGCAGTGAAGTAGCGACAGAAAACACTGAAGCTTTCTTT.

The V and J genes are TRBV24-1 and TRBJ2-2; D not resolved. V was clipped by 6 bases and J by 2 bases, with 6 bases between them. Germline lookup yields CDR1 KGHDR and CDR2 SFDVKD. The CDR3 has 13 residues. The CDR3 DNA sequence: TGTGCCACCAGTCAACCAAACACCGGGGAGCTGTTTTTT. Its translation is CATSQPNTGELFF.

The chain is built from TRBV12-3 or TRBV12-4 and TRBJ1-3, with D perhaps TRBD1 (6 bases). CDR3 length: 13 amino acids. Trimming left V 6 bases short and J 4 bases short, with 10 bases between. Written as DNA, the CDR3 is TGTGCCAGCAGCATACAGGGAGGAAACACCATATATTTT. It encodes CASSIQGGNTIYF.

The genes are TRBV7-2 and TRBJ2-3, with 10 nucleotides matching TRBD2. The ends lost 5 bases at V and 1 base at J; junction bases unmatched: 6. Germline CDR1 reads SGHTA; CDR2 reads FQGNSA. CDR3 length equals 16 residues. The DNA for the CDR3 is TGTGCCAGCAGCCTGTCTAGCGGGGGTGGCACAGATACGCAGTATTTT. This sequence encodes CASSLSSGGGTDTQYF. Together with reference TRBV7-2 and TRBJ2-3, the CDR3 gives the full variable domain: GAGVSQSPSNKVTEKGKDVELRCDPISGHTALYWYRQSLGQGLEFLIYFQGNSAPDKSGLPSDRFSAERTGGSVSTLTIQRTQQEDSAVYLCASSLSSGGGTDTQYFGPGTRLTVL.

The J gene is TRBJ2-7, the V gene TRBV4-3, with D possibly matching TRBD1 (6 bases). The CDR3 sequence is 15 residues long. The ends were cut back, 0 bases at V and 3 bases at J, with 12 bases in the middle. Looked up from germline, CDR1 is LGHNA and CDR2 is YSLEER. The CDR3 DNA is TGCGCCAGCAGCCAAGATGCTTGGGACATCTACGAGCAGTACTTC. Translating gives CASSQDAWDIYEQYF.

This chain connects TRBV15 to TRBJ1-5; 9 nucleotides match TRBD1. Germline CDR1 reads LNHNV; CDR2 reads YYDKDF (reference sequence). This CDR3 has 14 residues. V shed 5 bases and J 9 bases; nucleotides not matched to a gene: 8. DNA of the CDR3: TGTGCCACCAGCGCGGACAGGGGAGTATGGCCCCAGCATTTT. Its translation is CATSADRGVWPQHF.

This clone was seen a handful of times. This chain links TRBV7-2 with TRBJ1-2; D may be TRBD1 (5 bases). Germline V gene sequence: CDR1 SGHTA, CDR2 FQGNSA. The CDR3 loop spans 15 amino acids. V lost 5 bases and J lost 4, with 17 bases in between. The CDR3 sequence is CASSGQPGISYGYTF. Here the CDR3 DNA reads TGTGCCAGCAGCGGACAACCAGGGATTTCCTATGGCTACACCTTC.

This chain uses TRBV14 with TRBJ1-6, with D possibly being TRBD1 (5 bases). Germline CDR1 reads SGHDN; CDR2 reads FVKESK. V was clipped by 5 bases and J by 0 bases, with 11 bases between them. This CDR3 is 16 amino acids long. CDR3 region: CASSGRQSSYNSPLHF. As DNA, the CDR3 is TGTGCCAGCAGCGGCCGACAGAGCTCCTATAATTCACCCCTCCACTTT.

J is TRBJ1-2 and V is TRBV5-4, with a tentative D call TRBD1 (5 bases). The CDR3 loop spans 15 amino acids. Looked up from germline, CDR1 is SGHNT and CDR2 is YYREEE (reference sequence). Trimming took 4 bases from V and 3 from J, leaving 16 bases between them. CDR3 coding DNA: TGTGCCAGCAGCAAACTGGAACAGGTTCACTATGGCTACACCTTC. Its translation is CASSKLEQVHYGYTF.

V and J are TRBV3-1 (or the pseudogene TRBV3-2) and TRBJ2-4; 11 bases fit TRBD1. The CDR3 has 19 residues. Germline V gives CDR1 LGHDT, CDR2 YNNKEL (reference sequence). Trimming removed 1 base from V and 1 base from J; junction bases left unmatched: 9. This CDR3 reads CASSQVRDRGFEAKNIQYF. The CDR3 DNA follows: TGTGCCAGCAGCCAAGTACGGGACAGGGGGTTCGAGGCCAAAAACATTCAGTACTTC.

The chain recombines TRBV6-2 or TRBV6-3 with TRBJ1-2; possibly TRBD1 for D (6 bases). This CDR3 has 14 amino acids. Germline lookup yields CDR1 MNHEY and CDR2 SVGEGT. Trimming took off 6 bases at V and 4 bases at J, with 15 bases between the two ends. The CDR3 here is CASSQGFGIYGYTF. As DNA, the CDR3 is TGTGCCAGCAGCCAGGGGTTCGGCATCTATGGCTACACCTTC.

This chain's CDR3 is CASSLTGYTEAFF. DNA of the CDR3: TGTGCCAGCAGCTTAACAGGGTACACTGAAGCTTTCTTT. The chain carries TRBV7-3 and TRBJ1-1; D not resolved. V was clipped by 0 bases and J by 3 bases, with 5 bases between them. Germline V CDR1 and CDR2: SGHTA, FQGTGA. The CDR3 contains 13 residues.

The CDR3 protein is CASSPPRGTGAPGQYF. CDR3 nucleotides: TGTGCCAGCAGCCCTCCCCGGGGGACAGGGGCCCCCGGGCAGTACTTC. V gene TRBV21-1 combines with J gene TRBJ2-7; the D call of TRBD1 is as the table states it, not checked on the DNA. TRBV21-1 is annotated as a pseudogene. CDR3 length: 16 amino acids.

The chain has TRBV10-3 and TRBJ2-1, with a possible D match to TRBD2 (5 bases). Germline V gives CDR1 ENHRY, CDR2 SYGVKD. This CDR3 spans 12 amino acids. V lost 10 bases, J lost 5 bases, and 12 bases lay in between. For the CDR3, the DNA is TGTGCCACCGGAGGACTGAACAATGAGCAGTTCTTC. Translation gives CATGGLNNEQFF.

The gene calls are TRBV7-6 and TRBJ2-1, with 15 bases identical to TRBD2. This CDR3 region has 21 residues. V was clipped by 5 bases and J by 4 bases; unmatched bases: 18. CDR1 and CDR2 (germline): SGHVS, FNYEAQ. The CDR3 protein is CASSPHQGTSGGLNPYNEQFF. Here the CDR3 DNA reads TGTGCCAGCAGCCCACATCAGGGGACTAGCGGGGGGCTTAACCCTTACAATGAGCAGTTCTTC. Combining the CDR3 with reference TRBV7-6 and TRBJ2-1 gives the whole variable domain GAGVSQSPRYKVTKRGQDVALRCDPISGHVSLYWYRQALGQGPEFLTYFNYEAQQDKSGLPNDRFSAERPEGSISTLTIQRTEQRDSAMYRCASSPHQGTSGGLNPYNEQFFGPGTRLTVL.

The rearrangement links TRBV5-1 to TRBJ2-1; 14 bases match TRBD2. The CDR3 sequence is 17 residues long. Trimming at V came to 3 bases and at J to 5 bases, leaving 7 bases not matched to a gene. Germline V lookup: CDR1 SGHRS, CDR2 YFSETQ. CDR3 DNA: TGCGCCAGCAGCTCCCGGACTAGCGGGGGGCTAAACAATGAGCAGTTCTTC. The encoded protein is CASSSRTSGGLNNEQFF. Full variable domain (rest looked up from reference TRBV5-1 and TRBJ2-1): KAGVTQTPRYLIKTRGQQVTLSCSPISGHRSVSWYQQTPGQGLQFLFEYFSETQRNKGNFPGRFSGRQFSNSRSEMNVSTLELGDSALYLCASSSRTSGGLNNEQFFGPGTRLTVL.

This clone appeared a single time. This chain joins TRBV6-5 and TRBJ1-2, with 8 bases fitting TRBD1. Germline loops: CDR1 MNHEY, CDR2 SVGAGI. The CDR3 is made up of 16 amino acids. V was clipped by 2 bases and J by 6 bases; unmatched bases: 11. CDR3 in DNA: TGTGCCAGCAGTTACAATCCGGGACAGGAAGGGAATGGCTACACCTTC. It encodes CASSYNPGQEGNGYTF.

The chain uses TRBV18 and TRBJ2-2, with D unclear. Trimming stripped 0 bases from V and 4 bases from J, with 9 bases between. Germline CDR1 KGHSH, CDR2 LQKENI. CDR3 length: 15 residues. CDR3 bases: TGTGCCAGCTCACCACCGAGGACGAGCACCGGGGAGCTGTTTTTT. Protein sequence: CASSPPRTSTGELFF.

This clone was picked up one time. The rearrangement links TRBV12-5 to TRBJ1-1; D ambiguous. The germline gives CDR1 LGHNT, CDR2 FRNRAP. The CDR3 is 14 amino acids. V lost 4 bases, J lost 0 bases, and 9 bases lay in between. The DNA for the CDR3 is TGTGCTAGTGGTTCAGGCGGGCTGAACACTGAAGCTTTCTTT. This codes for CASGSGGLNTEAFF.

The chain carries TRBV18 and TRBJ1-1; no clear D. The CDR3 sequence is 14 residues long. The germline V gene has CDR1 KGHSH and CDR2 LQKENI. Trimming cost V 2 bases and J 4 bases, with 11 bases left between them. Here the CDR3 DNA reads TGTGCCAGCTCACCAGATCCAGAGGGCACTGAAGCTTTCTTT. Its protein product is CASSPDPEGTEAFF.

J is TRBJ2-7 and V is TRBV19; perhaps TRBD2 as D (6 bases). The CDR3 consists of 14 residues. From germline, CDR1 is LNHDA and CDR2 SQIVND (reference sequence). V was pared by 5 bases and J by 3 bases, with 14 bases between. CDR3 protein: CASSVRLDFYEQYF. In DNA form, the CDR3 reads TGTGCCAGTAGTGTCCGACTAGACTTCTACGAGCAGTACTTC. Drawing the rest from reference TRBV19 and TRBJ2-7, the complete variable domain is DGGITQSPKYLFRKEGQNVTLSCEQNLNHDAMYWYRQDPGQGLRLIYYSQIVNDFQKGDIAEGYSVSREKKESFPLTVTSAQKNPTAFYLCASSVRLDFYEQYFGPGTRLTVT.

CDR3 residues: CASSINGENTEAFF. In DNA, the CDR3 is TGTGCCAGTAGTATAAACGGCGAGAACACTGAAGCTTTCTTT. The chain employs TRBV19 and TRBJ1-1; the D is unclear. The germline gives CDR1 LNHDA, CDR2 SQIVND (reference sequence). This CDR3 has 14 residues. The V gene lost 2 bases and the J gene lost 1 base, with 8 bases spanning the gap.